This section outlines one T cell receptor beta chain sequence together with its context. Deletions cut 4 bases from V and 1 base from J, with 13 bases between. The germline V gene encodes CDR1 KGHSH and CDR2 LQKENI. The CDR3 loop spans 15 amino acids. Some clones are missing from TCRdb's copy, which holds only in-frame ones; the method was immunoSEQ multiplex PCR. Here the sample spans 200,000 or so clones, roughly 86% being singletons. This sample was taken from a study of blood T cell repertoires in COVID-19. The rearrangement links TRBV18 to TRBJ2-5; a weak D match, TRBD1 (6 bases). Specimen: peripheral blood. The sequence was collected from an older woman with acute or convalescent COVID-19. The CDR3 here is CASSLLDRTQETQYF. CDR3 coding DNA: TGTGCCAGCTCACTCCTTGACAGGACCCAAGAGACCCAGTACTTC.